This T cell receptor (beta chain) was captured by sequencing in a study of cytomegalovirus exposure and HLA in healthy donors. The CDR3 extends over 15 amino acids. From germline, CDR1 is KGHSH and CDR2 LQKENI. V lost 3 bases and J lost 0, with 12 bases in between. PCR used 60 Vbeta primers and 13 Jbeta primers. Clones were read by immunoSEQ multiplex PCR, and TCRdb kept only the in-frame ones, dropping some. The table lists 60,000 or so clones, roughly 90% of them singletons. This cohort consisted of healthy bone marrow donors. This clone occurred once. Its antigen remains unknown. Study-wide findings and caveats: Most TCRs appeared rarely, but some public TCRs recurred in many donors. The productive fraction for most TCR beta V segments was about 90% or about 30% in an earlier analysis. Testing in vitro showed three CMV-associated chains specific for CMV antigens.

This chain uses TRBV18 with TRBJ2-7; no definite D call. This TCR came from a man younger than 45 in good health and CMV-seropositive. Sequenced material: PBMCs. The CDR3 sequence is CASSPSYSVSYEQYF. The CDR3 bases are TGTGCCAGCTCACCTTCCTACAGTGTCTCCTACGAGCAGTACTTC.